This is a list of T cell receptor beta chains from one sample in a study of T-cell memory formation after mild COVID-19. Each CDR3 protein is one row after TCRdb ran MiXCR on the 5' RACE reads. Altogether 540,000 or so distinct CDR3 sequences are present, roughly 22% being singletons, with the ten largest covering 9.5% to 15%. The specimen sequenced was PBMCs or a T cell subset sorted from them (not recorded which). The receptor set was obtained from an adult woman who had mild COVID-19 (a few samples of this study predate the infection). Cell type and time point are not known. Both conserved end residues are part of each CDR3. Each record gives: D gene, V gene, J gene, clone size, CDR3 protein, CDR3 DNA. The D gene is left open where the match is weak. A clone size is listed for some rows: how often the clone was seen (once, few, many), or a class if it is expanded.

>TRBD2|TRBV12-3/TRBV12-4|TRBJ2-1|few
CASQETSGVFNEQFF
TGTGCCAGCCAAGAAACTAGCGGAGTCTTCAATGAGCAGTTCTTC
>TRBD1|TRBV5-1|TRBJ2-3|many
CASSKDRVPTDTQYF
TGCGCCAGCAGCAAAGACAGGGTCCCTACAGATACGCAGTATTTT
>NA|TRBV2|TRBJ2-1|NA
CASSELVGVGNEQFF
TGTGCCAGCAGTGAGCTGGTGGGGGTGGGGAATGAGCAGTTCTTC
>TRBD2|TRBV29-1|TRBJ2-7|few
CSARGGADSYEQYF
TGCAGCGCCCGGGGAGGGGCAGACTCCTACGAGCAGTACTTC
>NA|TRBV12-3/TRBV12-4|TRBJ1-5|NA
CASSLGLGTNQPQHF
TGTGCCAGCAGCTTAGGTTTAGGGACCAATCAGCCCCAGCATTTT
>TRBD1|TRBV12-3/TRBV12-4|TRBJ2-1|few
CASSPRDREEFF
TGTGCCAGCAGTCCCCGGGACAGGGAAGAGTTCTTC
>TRBD2|TRBV7-3|TRBJ2-4|NA
CARISVGLAEKKGENIQYF
TGTGCCCGCATCAGCGTGGGACTAGCGGAAAAAAAGGGGGAAAACATTCAGTACTTC
>NA|TRBV29-1|TRBJ2-2|few
CSAAQGVSTGELFF
TGCAGCGCCGCACAGGGAGTCTCCACCGGGGAGCTGTTTTTT
>NA|TRBV5-1|TRBJ2-7|NA
CASSLGRDEQYF
TGTGCCAGCAGTTTAGGGCGCGACGAGCAGTACTTC
>NA|TRBV2|TRBJ1-4|few
CASAQNEKLFF
TGTGCCAGCGCCCAAAATGAAAAACTGTTTTTT
>TRBD1|TRBV24-1|TRBJ2-1|few
CATSEDRDRVYNEQFF
TGTGCCACCAGTGAAGACCGGGACAGGGTCTACAATGAGCAGTTCTTC
>NA|TRBV9|TRBJ2-5|NA
CASSVVADRQEIQYF
TGTGCCAGCAGCGTAGTCGCCGACAGACAAGAGATCCAGTACTTC
>NA|TRBV24-1|TRBJ1-2|few
CATSDFRTNANYGYTF
TGTGCCACCAGTGATTTCCGGACGAACGCTAACTATGGCTACACCTTC
>NA|TRBV14|TRBJ1-1|NA
CASSQVVLNTEAFF
TGTGCCAGCAGCCAAGTCGTGCTGAACACTGAAGCTTTCTTT
>NA|TRBV7-6|TRBJ2-2|NA
CASWTPNTGELFF
TGTGCCAGCTGGACTCCGAACACCGGGGAGCTGTTTTTT
>NA|TRBV6-5|TRBJ2-6|NA
CASSPYKAGANVLTF
TGTGCCAGCAGCCCTTACAAGGCTGGGGCCAACGTCCTGACTTTC
>TRBD1|TRBV5-1|TRBJ2-7|NA
CASSWPDRGPAYEQYF
TGCGCCAGCAGCTGGCCGGACAGGGGCCCAGCCTACGAGCAGTACTTC
>TRBD2|TRBV29-1|TRBJ2-1|NA
CSVATSGGHNEQFF
TGCAGCGTTGCGACTAGCGGGGGACACAATGAGCAGTTCTTC
>NA|TRBV7-8|TRBJ2-7|few
CASSFNDYDEQYF
TGTGCCAGCAGCTTCAATGACTATGACGAGCAGTACTTC
>TRBD1|TRBV5-1|TRBJ1-4|few
CASSSGTGEKGLFF
TGCGCCAGCAGCTCGGGGACAGGGGAGAAAGGGCTGTTTTTT
>NA|TRBV3-1|TRBJ1-6|few
CASSQISDSPLHF
TGTGCCAGCAGCCAAATCTCGGATTCACCCCTCCACTTT
>NA|TRBV9|TRBJ2-6|NA
CASSVSGFSGANVLTF
TGTGCCAGCAGCGTAAGCGGGTTTTCTGGGGCCAACGTCCTGACTTTC
>NA|TRBV3-1|TRBJ1-1|NA
CASSQIRESTEAFF
TGTGCCAGCAGCCAAATCCGGGAATCCACTGAAGCTTTCTTT
>NA|TRBV12-3/TRBV12-4|TRBJ1-3|few
CASSRLSGNTIYF
TGTGCCAGCAGCAGACTGTCTGGAAACACCATATATTTT
>NA|TRBV11-3|TRBJ2-3|few
CASSLGGLVTSDTQYF
TGTGCCAGCAGCTTAGGAGGTTTGGTTACGTCAGATACGCAGTATTTT
>TRBD1|TRBV3-1|TRBJ1-5|few
CASSQHNRGDNQPQHF
TGTGCCAGCAGCCAACATAACAGGGGAGACAATCAGCCCCAGCATTTT
>NA|TRBV19|TRBJ2-2|NA
CASSIPQIANTGELFF
TGTGCCAGTAGTATTCCCCAAATTGCGAACACCGGGGAGCTGTTTTTT
>NA|TRBV18|TRBJ1-3|few
CASSRRQGNTIYF
TGTGCCAGCTCAAGGCGACAGGGAAACACCATATATTTT
>TRBD1|TRBV5-1|TRBJ2-2|few
CASSLGQGAYGTGELFF
TGCGCCAGCAGCTTGGGACAGGGGGCGTACGGCACCGGGGAGCTGTTTTTT
>TRBD2|TRBV24-1|TRBJ2-7|NA
CATSDRAGALYEQYF
TGTGCCACCAGTGATCGGGCGGGAGCTCTGTACGAGCAGTACTTC
>NA|TRBV30|TRBJ2-6|few
CAWSYGGSGANVLTF
TGTGCCTGGAGTTATGGGGGGTCTGGGGCCAACGTCCTGACTTTC
>TRBD1|TRBV5-1|TRBJ2-7|NA
CASSPETGIAYEQYF
TGCGCCAGCAGCCCCGAGACAGGGATCGCCTACGAGCAGTACTTC
>TRBD2|TRBV5-1|TRBJ2-1|few
CASSLDLAGGSYNEQFF
TGCGCCAGCAGCTTGGACCTAGCGGGAGGGTCCTACAATGAGCAGTTCTTC
>TRBD1|TRBV29-1|TRBJ2-3|NA
CSVQGADTQYF
TGCAGCGTACAGGGGGCGGATACGCAGTATTTT
>NA|TRBV21-1|TRBJ1-1|few
CASSKEGSERPGTLNTEAFF
TGTGCCAGCAGCAAAGAAGGGAGCGAAAGGCCCGGAACTTTGAACACTGAAGCTTTCTTT
>NA|TRBV7-3|TRBJ1-2|NA
CASSRGANYGYTF
TGTGCCAGCAGCCGCGGAGCTAACTATGGCTACACCTTC
>NA|TRBV12-3/TRBV12-4|TRBJ2-1|NA
CASKREYNEQFF
TGTGCCAGCAAACGGGAATACAATGAGCAGTTCTTC